What follows describes a single T cell receptor beta chain. The specificity of this receptor is unknown. No base qualities exist here, and no much larger clone lies one base off it. The T-cell fraction in tumor and uninvolved lung tissue was obtained from TCR sequencing using the immunoSEQ assay. The authors' analysis ran thus. To analyze survival, patients were divided into a high T-cell fraction group (upper tertile) and a low T-cell fraction group (lower two tertiles), and the two groups were compared using a log-rank test. A signed-rank test was used to test paired tumor versus uninvolved lung differences in T-cell fraction. Imported from immuneACCESS, the table was reduced by TCRdb to in-frame sequences with V and J called. These copies leave out some clones; in studies compared against another copy, an unresolved V gene accounts for under half, and the cause of the remainder is not known. The V and J calls and the clone size are those of that table, but D and trimming were determined from the DNA. The sample table lists 11,000 to 15,000 clones, about two thirds of them with a count of one. The ten biggest clones cover 22% of the sample.

These data are taken from a study of tumor-infiltrating lymphocytes in localized non-small cell lung cancer (dated by TCRdb to the early 2020s). Background for the entire study: The cohort covered several histologies, both smokers and never-smokers, and patients whose samples were collected after neoadjuvant chemotherapy. From each patient came resected tumor tissue plus uninvolved lung tissue from that same patient, and the uninvolved lung tissue was described as non-adjacent to the tumor. TCR sequencing was one of several integrated assays, alongside flow cytometry, multiplex immunofluorescence, RNA-seq, exome sequencing and proteomics, applied to the same patients. The overall ICON cohort was composed of roughly 150 surgical patients with localized non-small cell lung cancer whose tumors were resected. A total of some 56 patients were included in the paired tumor versus uninvolved lung comparison of immunoSEQ T-cell fraction.

Results the study describes overall, beyond this receptor: No difference in TCR-derived T-cell fraction was observed between the flow cytometry-defined immunotypes IM1 (good prognosis) and IM2 (poor prognosis). Different pieces of the same tissue were used for different assays, so technical variation could not be separated from intratumor heterogeneity. Assay coverage differed among patients according to how much tissue was available, so only a subset of the cohort had TCR sequencing. In line with immunofluorescence CD3 counts, TCRbeta sequencing supported higher T cell infiltration in tumors compared with uninvolved lung tissue.

ICON enrollment began in 2016, and the last patient was enrolled in 2018. In a subcohort of 76 patients, fresh tumor and matched uninvolved tissue were collected for in-depth immune analyses, with TCR sequencing among those analyses. DNA isolated from bulk tissue, without cell sorting, was used for TCR sequencing. The specimen sequenced was uninvolved lung tissue not adjacent to the tumor. The receptor was isolated from a human donor with non-small cell lung cancer.

CDR3 sequence: CASSVGRSTNEKLFF. The DNA reads TGTGCCAGTAGTGTTGGACGCTCAACTAATGAAAAACTGTTTTTT. This receptor chain uses TRBV19 and TRBJ1-4, with no confident D gene call. Trimming removed 5 bases from V and 0 bases from J, leaving 10 bases between the germline ends. The CDR3 measures 15 amino acids from cysteine to phenylalanine. The CDR3 DNA has 45 bases and is translated from base 1. Looking up the germline V gene (reference sequence) yields CDR1 LNHDA and CDR2 SQIVND.